The clone carrying this T cell receptor beta chain has a count of ten or more. Its specificity is not known. The germline V gene encodes CDR1 KGHSH and CDR2 LQKENI. V was cut by 0 bases and J by 7 bases, with 10 bases left in between. There are 14 residues in the CDR3. TCRdb called the 5' RACE reads again in MiXCR, with one record for every CDR3 protein. This table holds around 320,000 distinct CDR3 sequences, about 4.5% found once. The sample belongs to a study of T cells after yellow fever vaccination. Study results and limitations: Researchers cautioned that FACS-sorted repertoires could harbor abundant clonotypes contaminating from the bulk population.

This chain connects TRBV18 to TRBJ2-1; D unclear. This clonotype was sampled from a man between 18 and 29 years old who received the YFV17D yellow fever vaccine. This sample comprised PBMCs, obtained 15 days after the yellow fever booster vaccination. CDR3 residues: CASSPPVRRNEQFF. The DNA of the CDR3 is TGTGCCAGCTCACCACCGGTCAGGCGGAATGAGCAGTTCTTC. Full variable domain (remainder filled in from reference TRBV18 and TRBJ2-1): NAGVMQNPRHLVRRRGQEARLRCSPMKGHSHVYWYRQLPEEGLKFMVYLQKENIIDESGMPKERFSAEFPKEGPSILRIQQVVRGDSAAYFCASSPPVRRNEQFFGPGTRLTVL.